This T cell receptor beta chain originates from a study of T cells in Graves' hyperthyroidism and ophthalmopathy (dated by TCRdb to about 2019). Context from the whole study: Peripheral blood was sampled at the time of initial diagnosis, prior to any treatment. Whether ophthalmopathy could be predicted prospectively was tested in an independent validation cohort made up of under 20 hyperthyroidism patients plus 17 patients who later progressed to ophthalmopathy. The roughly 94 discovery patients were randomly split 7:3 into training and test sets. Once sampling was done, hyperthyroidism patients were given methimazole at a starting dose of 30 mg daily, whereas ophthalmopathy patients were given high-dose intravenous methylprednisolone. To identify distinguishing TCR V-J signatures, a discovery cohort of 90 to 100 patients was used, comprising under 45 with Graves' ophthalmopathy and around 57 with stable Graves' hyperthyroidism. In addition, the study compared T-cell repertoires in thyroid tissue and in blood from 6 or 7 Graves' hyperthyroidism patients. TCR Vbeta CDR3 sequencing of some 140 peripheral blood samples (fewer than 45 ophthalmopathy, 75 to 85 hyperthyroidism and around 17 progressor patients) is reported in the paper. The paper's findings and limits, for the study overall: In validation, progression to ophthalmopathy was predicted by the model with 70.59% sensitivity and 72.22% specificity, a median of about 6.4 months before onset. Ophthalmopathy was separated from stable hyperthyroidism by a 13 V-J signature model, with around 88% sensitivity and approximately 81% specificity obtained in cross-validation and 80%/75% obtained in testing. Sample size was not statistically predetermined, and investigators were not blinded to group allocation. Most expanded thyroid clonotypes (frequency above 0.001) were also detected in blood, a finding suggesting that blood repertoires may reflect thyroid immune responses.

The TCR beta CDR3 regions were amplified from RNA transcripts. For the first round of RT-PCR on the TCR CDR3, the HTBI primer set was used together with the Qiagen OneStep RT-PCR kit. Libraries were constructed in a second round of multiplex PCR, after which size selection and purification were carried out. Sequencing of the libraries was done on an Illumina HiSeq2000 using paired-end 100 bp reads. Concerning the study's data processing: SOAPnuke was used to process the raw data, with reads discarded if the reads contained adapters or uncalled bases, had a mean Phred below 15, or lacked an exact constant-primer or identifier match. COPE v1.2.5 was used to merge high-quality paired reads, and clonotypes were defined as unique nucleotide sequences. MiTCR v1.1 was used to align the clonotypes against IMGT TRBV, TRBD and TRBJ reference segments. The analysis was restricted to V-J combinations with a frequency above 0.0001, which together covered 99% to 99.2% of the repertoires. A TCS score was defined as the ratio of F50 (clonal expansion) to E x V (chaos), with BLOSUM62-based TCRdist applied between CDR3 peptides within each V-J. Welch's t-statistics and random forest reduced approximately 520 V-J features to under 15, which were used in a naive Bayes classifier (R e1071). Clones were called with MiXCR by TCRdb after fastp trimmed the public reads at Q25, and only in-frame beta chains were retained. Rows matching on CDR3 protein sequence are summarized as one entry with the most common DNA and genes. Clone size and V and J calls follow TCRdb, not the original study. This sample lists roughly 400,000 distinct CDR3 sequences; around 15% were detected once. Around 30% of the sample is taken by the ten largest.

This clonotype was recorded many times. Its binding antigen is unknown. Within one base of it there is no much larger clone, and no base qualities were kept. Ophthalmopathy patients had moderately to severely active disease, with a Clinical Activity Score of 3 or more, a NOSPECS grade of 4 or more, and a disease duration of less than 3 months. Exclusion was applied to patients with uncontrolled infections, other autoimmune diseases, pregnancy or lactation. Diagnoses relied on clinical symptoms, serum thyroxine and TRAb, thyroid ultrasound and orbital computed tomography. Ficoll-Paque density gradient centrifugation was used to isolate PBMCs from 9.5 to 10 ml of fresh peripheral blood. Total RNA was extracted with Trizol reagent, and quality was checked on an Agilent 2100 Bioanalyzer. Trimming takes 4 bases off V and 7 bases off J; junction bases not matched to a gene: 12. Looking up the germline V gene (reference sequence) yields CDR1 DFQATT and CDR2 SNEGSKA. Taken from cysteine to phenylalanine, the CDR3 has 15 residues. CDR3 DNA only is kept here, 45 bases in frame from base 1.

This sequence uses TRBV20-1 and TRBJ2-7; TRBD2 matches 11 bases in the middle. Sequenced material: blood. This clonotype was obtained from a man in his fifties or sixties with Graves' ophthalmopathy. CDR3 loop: CSAKGTSGRPREQYF. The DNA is TGCAGTGCTAAAGGGACTAGCGGTCGCCCTAGGGAGCAGTACTTC.